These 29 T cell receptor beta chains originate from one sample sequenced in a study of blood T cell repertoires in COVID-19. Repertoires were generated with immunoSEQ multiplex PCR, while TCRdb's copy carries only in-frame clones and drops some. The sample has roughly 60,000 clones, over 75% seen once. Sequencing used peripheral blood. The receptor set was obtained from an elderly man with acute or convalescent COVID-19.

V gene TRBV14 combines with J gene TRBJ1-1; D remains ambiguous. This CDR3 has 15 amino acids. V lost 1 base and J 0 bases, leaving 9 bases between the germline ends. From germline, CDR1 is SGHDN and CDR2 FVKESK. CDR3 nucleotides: TGTGCCAGCAGCCAAGGAGAGCTTTTGAACACTGAAGCTTTCTTT. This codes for CASSQGELLNTEAFF.

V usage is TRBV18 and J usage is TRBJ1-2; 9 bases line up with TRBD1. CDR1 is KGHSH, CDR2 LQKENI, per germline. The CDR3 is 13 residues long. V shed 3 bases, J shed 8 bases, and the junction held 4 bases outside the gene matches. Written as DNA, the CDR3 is TGTGCCAGCTCACCGGAGACAGGGGGGGGCTACACCTTC. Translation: CASSPETGGGYTF.

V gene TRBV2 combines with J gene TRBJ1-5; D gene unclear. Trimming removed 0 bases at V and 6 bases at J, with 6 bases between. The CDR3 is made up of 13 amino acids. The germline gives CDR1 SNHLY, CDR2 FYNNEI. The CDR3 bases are TGTGCCAGCAGTGAAGCCCCCGGTCAGCCCCAGCATTTT. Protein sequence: CASSEAPGQPQHF.

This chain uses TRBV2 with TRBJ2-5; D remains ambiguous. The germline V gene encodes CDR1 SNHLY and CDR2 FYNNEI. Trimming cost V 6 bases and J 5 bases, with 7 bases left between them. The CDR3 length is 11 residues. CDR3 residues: CASRPEETQYF. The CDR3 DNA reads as TGTGCCAGCAGGCCGGAGGAGACCCAGTACTTC.

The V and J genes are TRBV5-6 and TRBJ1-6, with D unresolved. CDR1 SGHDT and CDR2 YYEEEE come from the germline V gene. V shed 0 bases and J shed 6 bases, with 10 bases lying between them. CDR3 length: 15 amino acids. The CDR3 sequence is CASSLGRTPNSPLHF. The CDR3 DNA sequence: TGTGCCAGCAGCTTGGGACGGACTCCTAATTCACCCCTCCACTTT.

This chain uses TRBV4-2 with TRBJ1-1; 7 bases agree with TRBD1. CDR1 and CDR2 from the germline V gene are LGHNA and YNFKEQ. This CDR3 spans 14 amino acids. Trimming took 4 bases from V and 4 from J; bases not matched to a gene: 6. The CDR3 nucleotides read TGTGCCAGCAGCCCGACCCGACAGGGCACTGAAGCTTTCTTT. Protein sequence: CASSPTRQGTEAFF.

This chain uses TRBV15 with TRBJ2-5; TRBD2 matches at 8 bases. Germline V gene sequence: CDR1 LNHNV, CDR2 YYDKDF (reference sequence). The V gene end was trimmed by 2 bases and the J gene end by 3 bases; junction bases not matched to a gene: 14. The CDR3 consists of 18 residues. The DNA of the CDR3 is TGTGCCACCAGCAGACAACGGGGGCAAGCGGGGGCCGAAGAGACCCAGTACTTC. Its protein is CATSRQRGQAGAEETQYF.

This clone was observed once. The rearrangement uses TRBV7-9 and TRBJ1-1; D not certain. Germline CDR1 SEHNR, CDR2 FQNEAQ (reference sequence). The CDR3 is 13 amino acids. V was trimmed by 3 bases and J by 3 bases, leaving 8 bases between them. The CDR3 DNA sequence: TGTGCCAGCAGCTTTCAAATCCACACTGAAGCTTTCTTT. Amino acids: CASSFQIHTEAFF. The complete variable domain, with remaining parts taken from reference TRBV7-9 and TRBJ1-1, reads DTGVSQNPRHKITKRGQNVTFRCDPISEHNRLYWYRQTLGQGPEFLTYFQNEAQLEKSRLLSDRFSAERPKGSFSTLEIQRTEQGDSAMYLCASSFQIHTEAFFGQGTRLTVV.

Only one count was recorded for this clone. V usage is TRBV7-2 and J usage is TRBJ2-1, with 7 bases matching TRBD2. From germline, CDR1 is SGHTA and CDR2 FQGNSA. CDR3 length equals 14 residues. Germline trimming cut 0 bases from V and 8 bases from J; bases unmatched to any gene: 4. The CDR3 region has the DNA TGTGCCAGCAGCTTAGCGGGGAGGGTCGATGAGCAGTTCTTC. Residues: CASSLAGRVDEQFF.

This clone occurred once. The CDR3, as DNA: TGTGCCAGCACTCCAAGCTGGACTCTCCTTAACAATGAGCAGTTCTTC. It translates to CASTPSWTLLNNEQFF. V usage is TRBV2 and J usage is TRBJ2-1; possible D gene TRBD2, 5 bases. The CDR3 runs 16 residues. V was pared by 7 bases and J by 5 bases, with 21 bases between. Germline CDR1 is SNHLY and CDR2 is FYNNEI.

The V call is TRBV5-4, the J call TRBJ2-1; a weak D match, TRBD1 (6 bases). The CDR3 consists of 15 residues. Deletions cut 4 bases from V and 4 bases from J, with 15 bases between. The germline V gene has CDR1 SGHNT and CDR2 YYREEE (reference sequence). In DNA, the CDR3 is TGTGCCAGCAGCCCCGAGGCAGGGGATTACAATGAGCAGTTCTTC. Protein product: CASSPEAGDYNEQFF.

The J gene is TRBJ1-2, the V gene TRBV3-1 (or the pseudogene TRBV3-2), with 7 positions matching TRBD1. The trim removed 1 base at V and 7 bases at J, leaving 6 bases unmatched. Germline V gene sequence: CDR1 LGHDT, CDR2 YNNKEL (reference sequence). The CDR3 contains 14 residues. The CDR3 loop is CASSQGGGGVGYTF. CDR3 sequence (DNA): TGTGCCAGCAGCCAAGGTGGAGGGGGCGTTGGCTACACCTTC.

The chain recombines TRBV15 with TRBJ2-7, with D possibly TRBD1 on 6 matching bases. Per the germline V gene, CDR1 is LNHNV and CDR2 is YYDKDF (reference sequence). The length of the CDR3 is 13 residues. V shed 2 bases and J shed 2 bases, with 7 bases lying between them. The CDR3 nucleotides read TGTGCCACCAGCAGAAAGGGGGCCTACGAGCAGTACTTC. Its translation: CATSRKGAYEQYF.

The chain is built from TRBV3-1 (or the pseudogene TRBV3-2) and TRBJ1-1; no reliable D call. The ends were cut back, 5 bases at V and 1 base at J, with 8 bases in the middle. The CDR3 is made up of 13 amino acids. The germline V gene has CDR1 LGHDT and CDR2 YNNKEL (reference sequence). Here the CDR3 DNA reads TGTGCCAGCAGCTTTACGCGGAACACTGAAGCTTTCTTT. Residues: CASSFTRNTEAFF.

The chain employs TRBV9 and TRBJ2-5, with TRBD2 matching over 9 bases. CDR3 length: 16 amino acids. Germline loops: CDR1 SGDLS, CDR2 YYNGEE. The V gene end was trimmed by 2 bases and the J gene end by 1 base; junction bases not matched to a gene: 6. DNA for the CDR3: TGTGCCAGCAGCGTCAAGCCTAGCGGGGCCCAAGAGACCCAGTACTTC. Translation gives CASSVKPSGAQETQYF.

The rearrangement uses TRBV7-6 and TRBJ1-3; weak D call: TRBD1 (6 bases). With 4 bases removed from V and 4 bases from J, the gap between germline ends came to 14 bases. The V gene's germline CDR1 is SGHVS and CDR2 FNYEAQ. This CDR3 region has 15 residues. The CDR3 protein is CASSSQTGVGNTIYF. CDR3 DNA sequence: TGTGCCAGCAGCTCACAGACAGGTGTAGGAAACACCATATATTTT.

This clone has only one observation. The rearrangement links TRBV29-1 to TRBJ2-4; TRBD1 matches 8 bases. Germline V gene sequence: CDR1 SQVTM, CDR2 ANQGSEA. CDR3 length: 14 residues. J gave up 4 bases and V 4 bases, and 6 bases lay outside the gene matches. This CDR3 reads CSVVEDRVKNIQYF. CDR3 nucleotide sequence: TGCAGCGTTGTGGAGGACAGGGTAAAAAACATTCAGTACTTC.

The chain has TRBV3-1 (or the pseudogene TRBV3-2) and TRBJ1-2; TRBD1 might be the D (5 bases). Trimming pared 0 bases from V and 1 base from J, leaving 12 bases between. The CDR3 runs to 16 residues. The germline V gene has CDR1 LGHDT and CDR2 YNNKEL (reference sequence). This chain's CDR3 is CASSQDSGGNNYGYTF. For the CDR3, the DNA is TGTGCCAGCAGCCAAGATTCCGGGGGTAATAACTATGGCTACACCTTC.

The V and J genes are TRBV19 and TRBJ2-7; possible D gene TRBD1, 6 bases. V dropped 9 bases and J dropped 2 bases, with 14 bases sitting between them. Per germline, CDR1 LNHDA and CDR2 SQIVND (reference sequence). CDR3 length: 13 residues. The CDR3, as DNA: TGTGCCAGGGCCGGGACAAAAACCTACGAGCAGTACTTC. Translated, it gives CARAGTKTYEQYF.

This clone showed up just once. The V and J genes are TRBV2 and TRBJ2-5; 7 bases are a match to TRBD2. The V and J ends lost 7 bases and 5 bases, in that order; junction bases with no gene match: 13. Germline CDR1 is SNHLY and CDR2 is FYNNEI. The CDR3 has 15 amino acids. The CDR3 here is CASNPASGGRETQYF. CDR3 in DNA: TGTGCCAGCAACCCCGCTTCGGGGGGACGGGAGACCCAGTACTTC.

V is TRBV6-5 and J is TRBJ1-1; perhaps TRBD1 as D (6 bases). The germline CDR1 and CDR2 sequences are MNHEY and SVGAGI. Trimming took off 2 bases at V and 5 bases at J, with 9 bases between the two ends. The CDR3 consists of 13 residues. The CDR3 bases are TGTGCCAGCAGTTACGGGGGCAGAACTGAAGCTTTCTTT. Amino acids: CASSYGGRTEAFF.

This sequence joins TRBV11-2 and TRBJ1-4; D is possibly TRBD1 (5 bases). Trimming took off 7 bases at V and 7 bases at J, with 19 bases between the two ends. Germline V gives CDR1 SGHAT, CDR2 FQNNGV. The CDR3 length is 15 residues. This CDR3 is CASTPQMGGIEKLFF. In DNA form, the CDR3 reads TGTGCCAGCACCCCCCAAATGGGGGGGATTGAAAAACTGTTTTTT.

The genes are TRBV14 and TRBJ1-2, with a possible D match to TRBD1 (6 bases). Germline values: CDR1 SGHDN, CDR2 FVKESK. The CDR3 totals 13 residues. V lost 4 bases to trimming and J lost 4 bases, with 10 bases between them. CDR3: CASSLGQSYGYTF. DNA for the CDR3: TGTGCCAGCAGCCTCGGACAGAGCTATGGCTACACCTTC.

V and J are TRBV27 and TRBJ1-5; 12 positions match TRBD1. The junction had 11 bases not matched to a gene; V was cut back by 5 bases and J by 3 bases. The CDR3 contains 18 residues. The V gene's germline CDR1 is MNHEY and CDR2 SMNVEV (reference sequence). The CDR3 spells CASSPRPGTGGTNQPQHF. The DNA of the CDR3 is TGTGCCAGCAGTCCCCGGCCCGGGACAGGGGGCACCAATCAGCCCCAGCATTTT.

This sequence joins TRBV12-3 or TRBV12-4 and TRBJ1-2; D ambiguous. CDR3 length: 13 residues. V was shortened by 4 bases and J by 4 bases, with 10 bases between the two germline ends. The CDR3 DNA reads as TGTGCCAGCAGTTCCTCACAGTCCTATGGCTACACCTTC. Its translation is CASSSSQSYGYTF.

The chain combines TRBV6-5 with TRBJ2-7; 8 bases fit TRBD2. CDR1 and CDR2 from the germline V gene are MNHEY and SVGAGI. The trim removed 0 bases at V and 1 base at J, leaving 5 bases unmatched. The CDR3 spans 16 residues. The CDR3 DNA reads TGTGCCAGCAGTTACTCGAAATTAGCGGGATCCTACGAGCAGTACTTC. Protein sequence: CASSYSKLAGSYEQYF.

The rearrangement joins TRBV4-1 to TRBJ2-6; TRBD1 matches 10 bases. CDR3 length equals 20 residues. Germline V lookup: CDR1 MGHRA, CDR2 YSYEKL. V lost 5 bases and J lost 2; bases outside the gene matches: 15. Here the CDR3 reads CASSGRDRGLTGPGANVLTF. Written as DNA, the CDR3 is TGCGCCAGCAGCGGCCGGGACAGGGGACTAACGGGCCCTGGGGCCAACGTCCTGACTTTC.

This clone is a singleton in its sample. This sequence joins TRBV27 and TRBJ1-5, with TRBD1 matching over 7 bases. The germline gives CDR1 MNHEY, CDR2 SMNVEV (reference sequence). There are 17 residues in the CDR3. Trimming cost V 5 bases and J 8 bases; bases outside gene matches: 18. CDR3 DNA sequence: TGTGCCAGCAGTCCTATTCAACTCCAGGGGGTGTGGGAGCCCCAGCATTTT. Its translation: CASSPIQLQGVWEPQHF.

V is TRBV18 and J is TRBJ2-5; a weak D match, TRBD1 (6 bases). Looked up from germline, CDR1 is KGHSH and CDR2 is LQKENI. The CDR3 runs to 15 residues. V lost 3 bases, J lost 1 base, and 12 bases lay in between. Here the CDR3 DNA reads TGTGCCAGCTCACCCAACCAGGGGACCCAAGAGACCCAGTACTTC. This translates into CASSPNQGTQETQYF.